This is a list of T cell receptor beta chains from one sample in a study of shared clonotypes between healthy human individuals. Clones were read by immunoSEQ multiplex PCR, and TCRdb kept only the in-frame ones, dropping some. The table includes more than 2 million clones, roughly 96% detected once. Material for sequencing was naive CD4+ T cells sorted from blood. These receptors were obtained from a man younger than 35 in good health. CDR3s leave out the opening cysteine and the closing phenylalanine or tryptophan. D genes are given only for firm matches.

CDR3	D	V	J
ASSLGQNTGELF	-	TRBV7-2	TRBJ2-2
ASSGHPTSVTSSYNEQF	TRBD2	TRBV28	TRBJ2-1
ASSEDRGLDEQY	TRBD1	TRBV2	TRBJ2-7
ASRGTSLNEQF	TRBD2	TRBV6-5	TRBJ2-1
ASRLTGYGYT	-	TRBV19	TRBJ1-2
ASDQGLSTDTQY	-	TRBV12-5	TRBJ2-3
ASSQRAGEEQF	-	TRBV4-3	TRBJ2-1
ASSARGRNEKLF	-	TRBV6-6	TRBJ1-4
ASKMTGNYGYT	TRBD1	TRBV6-5	TRBJ1-2
ASREGINQPQH	-	TRBV6-5	TRBJ1-5
ASSLGTGTQETQY	-	TRBV7-9	TRBJ2-5
ASSNVKANRTMYQETQY	-	TRBV21-1	TRBJ2-5
ATSRDSGGTETL	-	TRBV15	TRBJ1-1
ASSLIQGDEQY	-	TRBV5-4	TRBJ2-7
ASSVPFSGNTIY	-	TRBV7-9	TRBJ1-3
ASSEHRAWDTIY	-	TRBV6-1	TRBJ1-3
ASRISTSGPSTDTQY	TRBD2	TRBV28	TRBJ2-3
ASSPGQEGTGELF	-	TRBV5-1	TRBJ2-2
ASSQDSNTGTSPLH	-	TRBV4-1	TRBJ1-6
ASSVPGAETQY	-	TRBV9	TRBJ2-5
ATSVQPNTIY	-	TRBV15	TRBJ1-3
ASGRGAETQY	TRBD2	TRBV6-5	TRBJ2-5
ASRDRDSIYEQY	TRBD1	TRBV6-5	TRBJ2-7
ASSYTGQAHEQY	TRBD1	TRBV6-6	TRBJ2-7
ASSLPGSYEQY	-	TRBV6-6	TRBJ2-7
ASSIMGSGTGELF	-	TRBV5-1	TRBJ2-2
ASRAGTSGTDEQF	TRBD2	TRBV9	TRBJ2-1
ASGSAGGNYEQY	TRBD2	TRBV2	TRBJ2-7
ASRGGLANSYNEQF	TRBD2	TRBV2	TRBJ2-1
ASSLRQGIITGELF	TRBD1	TRBV7-9	TRBJ2-2
ASSKTGQGGYEQY	TRBD1	TRBV19	TRBJ2-7
ASTALEGSGYT	-	TRBV6-1	TRBJ1-2
AWSQQGNYGYT	-	TRBV30	TRBJ1-2
ASSRETQY	-	TRBV2	TRBJ2-5
ASKEGSYEQY	-	TRBV5-1	TRBJ2-7
ASSLVGGSSYNEQF	-	TRBV7-2	TRBJ2-1
ASSTDGNYGYT	-	TRBV5-4	TRBJ1-2
ASSLDTGSSYNEQF	-	TRBV5-1	TRBJ2-1
ASSLPGDSGANVLT	-	TRBV5-6	TRBJ2-6
ASSQSRRASGVEQF	-	TRBV5-5	TRBJ2-1
AWAGTSYEQY	TRBD2	TRBV30	TRBJ2-7
ASSFGRTSSYEQY	-	TRBV7-2	TRBJ2-7
AWTGLLLGEQY	-	TRBV30	TRBJ2-7
ASKASETQY	-	TRBV10-2	TRBJ2-5
SVGWSSYNEQF	-	TRBV29-1	TRBJ2-1